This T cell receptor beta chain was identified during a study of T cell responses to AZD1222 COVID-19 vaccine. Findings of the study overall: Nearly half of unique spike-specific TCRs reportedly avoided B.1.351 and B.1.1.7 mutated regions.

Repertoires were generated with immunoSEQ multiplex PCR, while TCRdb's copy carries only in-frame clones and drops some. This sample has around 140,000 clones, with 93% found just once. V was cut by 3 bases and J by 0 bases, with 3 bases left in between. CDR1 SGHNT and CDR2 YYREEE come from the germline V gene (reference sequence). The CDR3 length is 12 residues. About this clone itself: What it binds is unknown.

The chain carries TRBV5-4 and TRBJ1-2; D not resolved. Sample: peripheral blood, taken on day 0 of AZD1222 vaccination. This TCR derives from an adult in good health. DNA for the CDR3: TGTGCCAGCAGCTCCCCTAACTATGGCTACACCTTC. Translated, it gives CASSSPNYGYTF.